A single sample gave rise to the 19 T cell receptor beta chains below, sequenced in a study of CD8 T cells in ankylosing spondylitis. From the 5' RACE reads, TCRdb called clonotypes with MiXCR, one entry per CDR3 protein. The table records about 250,000 distinct CDR3 sequences, 32% of them present only once. The source material was blood, either unsorted or a sorted T cell fraction (not recorded which). These TCRs come from a male donor with ankylosing spondylitis or in good health (not recorded which).

The genes are TRBV15 and TRBJ1-1; TRBD1 matches 7 bases. The V and J ends lost 5 bases and 5 bases, in that order; junction bases with no gene match: 11. The CDR3 length is 15 residues. CDR1 LNHNV and CDR2 YYDKDF come from the germline V gene (reference sequence). Here the CDR3 reads CATSGFDRDRTEAFF. CDR3 DNA: TGTGCCACCAGCGGTTTTGACAGGGATAGAACTGAAGCTTTCTTT.

This clonotype was detected a few times. The chain combines TRBV30 with TRBJ2-5, with 8 bases fitting TRBD1. The CDR3 runs 11 residues. Germline CDR1 GTSNPN, CDR2 SVGIG (reference sequence). The trim removed 6 bases at V and 4 bases at J, leaving 1 base unmatched. CDR3 sequence (DNA): TGTGCCTGCACAGGGGGAGAGACCCAGTACTTC. Residues: CACTGGETQYF.

This chain uses TRBV29-1 with TRBJ1-2; D possibly corresponds to TRBD1 (5 bases). CDR1 and CDR2 from the germline V gene are SQVTM and ANQGSEA. Trimming left V 2 bases short and J 8 bases short, with 12 bases between. CDR3 size: 12 residues. The CDR3 DNA is TGCAGCGTTGAACCCCCAGGGACGGGCTACACCTTC. Translating gives CSVEPPGTGYTF.

This clonotype has a count of ten or more. CDR3 residues: CSAGTALAKNIQYF. CDR3 coding DNA: TGCAGTGCCGGGACAGCGCTAGCCAAAAACATTCAGTACTTC. V usage is TRBV20-1 and J usage is TRBJ2-4; 7 bases agree with TRBD1. This CDR3 has 14 residues. Germline V gene lookup returns CDR1 DFQATT and CDR2 SNEGSKA (reference sequence). V lost 6 bases to trimming and J lost 0 bases; unmatched junction nucleotides: 5.

J is TRBJ2-7 and V is TRBV10-3; D unclear. The CDR3 contains 12 residues. Germline CDR1 reads ENHRY; CDR2 reads SYGVKD. The V end was cut by 3 bases, the J end by 1 base, with 4 bases between. CDR3 loop: CAISDKSYEQYF. CDR3 DNA: TGTGCCATCAGTGACAAATCCTACGAGCAGTACTTC.

This clonotype was seen a handful of times. This chain links TRBV5-1 with TRBJ2-6; D is unclear. From germline, CDR1 is SGHRS and CDR2 YFSETQ. The V and J ends lost 2 bases and 2 bases respectively, with 5 bases between them. The CDR3 consists of 14 residues. This CDR3 is CASSFDPGANVLTF. The CDR3 nucleotides read TGCGCCAGCAGCTTTGATCCTGGGGCCAACGTCCTGACTTTC.

The rearrangement links TRBV12-3 or TRBV12-4 to TRBJ2-5; 13 bases match TRBD2. The CDR3 is made up of 15 amino acids. The trim removed 6 bases at V and 4 bases at J, leaving 5 bases unmatched. The CDR3 nucleotides read TGTGCCAGCAGGGGACTAGCGGGGTTCACAGAGACCCAGTACTTC. As protein: CASRGLAGFTETQYF.

This clonotype was seen a single time. V and J are TRBV7-8 and TRBJ1-2, with D tentatively TRBD1 (5 bases). CDR1 and CDR2 (germline): SGHVS, FQNEAQ. V was cut by 3 bases and J by 10 bases, with 12 bases left in between. The CDR3 totals 12 residues. The CDR3 here is CASSFRGVDYTF. The CDR3 region has the DNA TGTGCCAGCAGCTTTCGGGGGGTTGACTACACCTTC.

V is TRBV6-5 and J is TRBJ1-2; 7 positions agree with TRBD1. The trim removed 1 base at V and 0 bases at J, leaving 14 bases unmatched. The CDR3 consists of 19 residues. Germline V lookup: CDR1 MNHEY, CDR2 SVGAGI. The CDR3 is CASSYWGQSVYSTNYGYTF. CDR3 coding DNA: TGTGCCAGCAGTTACTGGGGACAGAGTGTTTATAGCACTAACTATGGCTACACCTTC.

This clonotype has only one observation. The J gene is TRBJ2-7, the V gene TRBV11-2; 10 nucleotides match TRBD2. The germline gives CDR1 SGHAT, CDR2 FQNNGV. This CDR3 is built from 15 residues. V shed 5 bases and J 1 base; nucleotides not matched to a gene: 5. The CDR3 here is CASSPRTSGSYEQYF. CDR3 DNA sequence: TGTGCCAGCAGCCCTAGGACTAGCGGTTCCTACGAGCAGTACTTC.

The chain is built from TRBV10-2 and TRBJ1-1; 8 bases map to TRBD1. Germline values: CDR1 WSHSY, CDR2 SAAADI. Trimming removed 4 bases from V and 3 bases from J; junction bases left unmatched: 4. There are 14 residues in the CDR3. The CDR3: CASSAGQAYTEAFF. CDR3 in DNA: TGCGCCAGCAGTGCGGGACAGGCGTACACTGAAGCTTTCTTT.

The gene calls are TRBV9 and TRBJ1-3; D is uncertain. With 0 bases removed from V and 0 bases from J, the gap between germline ends came to 10 bases. The CDR3 extends over 16 amino acids. The V gene's germline CDR1 is SGDLS and CDR2 YYNGEE. The CDR3: CASSVGALPSGNTIYF. For the CDR3, the DNA is TGTGCCAGCAGCGTAGGGGCGCTCCCCTCTGGAAACACCATATATTTT.

The chain is built from TRBV27 and TRBJ1-1; D gene uncertain. CDR3 length equals 14 residues. The V end lost 2 bases, the J end lost 2 bases, and 9 bases lay between the germline ends. CDR1 is MNHEY and CDR2 is SMNVEV in the germline V gene (reference sequence). CDR3 DNA sequence: TGTGCCAGCAGTTTAAGGTGGCTTAACACTGAAGCTTTCTTT. Its translation is CASSLRWLNTEAFF.

The chain couples TRBV27 to TRBJ2-1; D is undetermined. The CDR3 has 11 amino acids. Deletions cut 5 bases from V and 9 bases from J, with 8 bases between. Germline V CDR1 and CDR2: MNHEY, SMNVEV (reference sequence). The CDR3 region is CASSRLGEQFF. CDR3 DNA: TGTGCCAGCAGTCGCCTTGGTGAGCAGTTCTTC.

This clonotype has a count of ten or more. The chain carries TRBV29-1 and TRBJ1-2; a weak D match, TRBD1 (6 bases). V lost 4 bases to trimming and J lost 2 bases, with 11 bases between them. Germline V gene lookup returns CDR1 SQVTM and CDR2 ANQGSEA. The CDR3 is 13 residues long. The CDR3 reads CSVAQGGNYGYTF. The DNA of the CDR3 is TGCAGCGTTGCACAGGGAGGGAACTATGGCTACACCTTC. The full variable domain, completed using reference TRBV29-1 and TRBJ1-2, is SAVISQKPSRDICQRGTSLTIQCQVDSQVTMMFWYRQQPGQSLTLIATANQGSEATYESGFVIDKFPISRPNLTFSTLTVSNMSPEDSSIYLCSVAQGGNYGYTFGSGTRLTVV.

This clonotype was picked up one time. V and J are TRBV5-1 and TRBJ2-1; 10 nucleotides match TRBD1. The CDR3 spans 15 residues. CDR1 SGHRS and CDR2 YFSETQ come from the germline V gene. Trimming took 0 bases from V and 9 from J; bases not matched to a gene: 6. In DNA form, the CDR3 reads TGCGCCAGCAGCTTGGGACCGACAGGGGGCCCTGAGCAGTTCTTC. Amino acids: CASSLGPTGGPEQFF.

The CDR3 loop is CASSPGMGWTEAFF. The CDR3 region has the DNA TGTGCCAGCAGTCCAGGGATGGGGTGGACTGAAGCTTTCTTT. This sequence joins TRBV7-2 and TRBJ1-1; a weak D match, TRBD1 (5 bases). Trimming pared 6 bases from V and 5 bases from J, leaving 16 bases between. CDR1 SGHTA and CDR2 FQGNSA come from the germline V gene. The CDR3 contains 14 residues.

This clonotype was detected a few times. The rearrangement links TRBV7-6 to TRBJ2-1; 12 bases fit TRBD1. Trimming took 5 bases from V and 9 from J; bases not matched to a gene: 11. CDR1 SGHVS and CDR2 FNYEAQ come from the germline V gene. This CDR3 is 16 amino acids long. The CDR3 reads CASSGPGQGARSEQFF. CDR3 DNA: TGTGCCAGCAGCGGACCGGGACAGGGGGCTCGATCTGAGCAGTTCTTC.

This chain connects TRBV5-1 to TRBJ2-1; the match to TRBD1 covers 7 bases. CDR1 is SGHRS, CDR2 YFSETQ, per germline. With 3 bases clipped from V and 9 bases from J, the junction kept 6 bases outside the gene matches. This CDR3 is 13 amino acids long. CDR3 residues: CASSWAGGSEQFF. The CDR3 coding sequence is TGCGCCAGCAGCTGGGCAGGGGGTAGTGAGCAGTTCTTC.